This T cell receptor (beta chain) was captured by sequencing in a study of cytomegalovirus exposure and HLA in healthy donors (dated by TCRdb to 2015 to 2018). Regarding the research as a whole: An earlier analysis of several hundred of the donors reported more than 250 Gb of sequence data and some 120 million unique TCR beta sequences from roughly 200 million T cells. An early release that covered 640 HLA-typed donors contained around 300 gigabases of sequencing data and tens of millions of unique TCR sequences. The genetic ancestry cluster associated with self-reported Caucasian donors included about 84% of the roughly 400 genotyped donors. The study was designed to test whether signatures of past pathogen exposure could be identified by cataloging public T cell receptors. The T cell repertoires of some 670 subjects were profiled by immunosequencing and related to cytomegalovirus serostatus. Besides the first cohort of some 670 subjects, a separate validation cohort made up of some 110 different subjects was used. To predict cytomegalovirus infection status, the study combined high-throughput TCR immunosequencing, statistical association of individual TCRs with disease status, and machine learning. To study patterns of TCR occurrence, a later analysis re-analyzed previously published TCR beta repertoires from several hundred donors and added high-resolution HLA genotyping. Rather than drawing on any new phenotypic data, the later analysis identified candidate immune exposures from TCR beta sequences and the way those sequences occurred across donors. In an earlier analysis of 500 to 650 of the donors, high-throughput TCR beta sequencing was used to judge whether each TCR beta V gene segment behaved as functional or pseudogenic. Donor age, sex, ethnicity and CMV serostatus were compiled together with the repertoire data. A later genetic analysis used genome-wide SNP genotypes for about three fifths of the roughly 700 donors, treating that subset as a discovery cohort. All discovery cohort repertoires had been generated on a single sequencing platform. HLA typing included class I and class II loci at four-digit resolution. The number of donors typed differed by locus, with about 629-630 for A, B, C, DRB1 and DQB1, roughly 520 for DQA1, under 610 for DPA1, and some 440 for DPB1. Because of strong linkage in the cohort, four or five DR-DQ haplotypes were treated as single units for association and clustering. Across around 400 genotyped donors of the cohort, an average of approximately 220,000 unique TCR beta nucleotide sequences per donor were sequenced, and roughly a sixth of those sequences were non-productive. What the authors observed across the whole study: A few of the identified cytomegalovirus-associated TCR beta chains were confirmed in vitro to be specific for cytomegalovirus antigens. Roughly uniform sequencing depth across donors was assumed in presence/absence analyses, although this assumption may not hold. Only TCR beta chains were sequenced in this cohort, and the absence of alpha or paired-chain data limited detectable features. The study gave a list of 150 to 200 TCR beta chains associated with cytomegalovirus. In a later analysis, TCR association rates were found to vary across HLA loci, with the most associated TCRs seen for DRB1 alleles and the fewest for HLA-C alleles. Linkage disequilibrium might explain the correlated functional status among segregating V segments, but an unknown experimental factor could not be excluded. At a false discovery rate of 0.05, a later analysis linked 16,000 or so TCR beta sequences to specific HLA alleles. The authors suggested that the approach could potentially be extended to other disease states and immunological phenotypes. A later analysis found that most CMV-associated TCR beta chains appeared HLA-restricted, with HLA associations seemingly driven largely by CMV exposure. A cluster of highly shared sequence variants was judged likely to be a technical artifact of the sequencing pipeline. Cytomegalovirus status was reported to be diagnosed by the classifier with high specificity and sensitivity in both the original and validation cohorts. Assigning TCR associations to individual alleles was difficult when HLA alleles, especially DR and DQ, strongly co-occurred. A later genetic analysis associated a missense DCLRE1C variant with V-gene and J-gene trimming of TCR beta chains, and an independent cohort replicated the association. A later genetic analysis reported fewer N-insertions in productive TCRs among donors in an Asian-associated ancestry cluster than the approximately 700-donor mean. In an earlier analysis of 500 to 650 of the donors, most TCR beta V segments appeared in productive rearrangements about 90% or about 30% of the time, broadly matching IMGT annotations. Across donors, most TCR sequences were observed very rarely, whereas some public TCRs were present in many individuals. A further reported finding was that TCR beta sequences accurately predicted the HLA-A and HLA-B alleles for most subjects in the first cohort. According to a later analysis, parvovirus B19, influenza, CMV and Epstein-Barr virus appeared linked to several top co-occurrence clusters. Because HLA typing was unavailable for some donors at each locus, only the typed subset was used in association tests. The only immune exposure information available for the cohort was CMV serostatus. A later analysis found that HLA-associated TCR beta chains were more clonally expanded and had lower generation probabilities than equally common non-associated chains. Because counts were too low, about 17 rarely observed V segments, including chromosome 9 orphons, were excluded from the earlier analysis of several hundred of the donors.

As to this clone: Which antigen it targets is not known. Base qualities are not provided; no much larger clone lies one nucleotide away.

In total, just over 650 healthy bone marrow donors made up the cohort. All cohort members were sampled while nominally healthy, although unrecorded immune exposures were likely present. The donor was CMV seropositive and belonged to the group of about 290 seropositive cohort members. Every donor gave a peripheral blood sample, and the peripheral blood mononuclear cells from that sample were used for TCR beta sequencing. The Qiagen DNeasy Blood Extraction Kit was used to extract genomic DNA from the blood cell samples. The library came from the immunoSEQ multiplex PCR assay. The multiplex PCR relied on a mix of 60 forward primers for TCR Vbeta segments and 13 reverse primers for TCR Jbeta segments. The CDR3 region of rearranged TCR beta genes was amplified from genomic DNA with a multiplex PCR assay. On the Illumina HiSeq System, the amplified TCR beta libraries were sequenced as 87-base-pair reads. As for the authors' bioinformatics: In a later analysis, around 80 million unique TCR beta chains were counted across the approximately 670 repertoires, and approximately 11 million of these chains were shared by at least two donors. Raw reads were error-corrected and collapsed into unique sequences by a nearest-neighbor algorithm in which closely related sequences were merged to remove PCR and sequencing errors. V, D and J gene segments were assigned by aligning CDR3 sequences to IMGT reference sequences. For a sequence to be retained, a match of at least six nucleotides was required to both a V gene segment and a J gene segment. Rearrangements were called productive when the CDR3 lacked stop codons and stayed in frame with V and J; all others were non-productive. CDR3 was defined according to IMGT convention as the region running from the second conserved V-encoded cysteine to the conserved J-encoded phenylalanine. The earlier analysis of 550 to 650 of the donors excluded any sequence lacking an unambiguous match to a single V gene segment. An earlier analysis of a few hundred of the donors called V segments functional above 56.7% productive rearrangements and segregating when the between-donor standard deviation exceeded 5%. To diagnose cytomegalovirus status from the catalog of TCR beta chain sequences, a statistical classification framework was built. In a later analysis, V and J genes were assigned by comparing TCR nucleotide sequences against IMGT/GENE-DB human TR gene sequences. The TCRdist pipeline was used in a later analysis to assign CDR3 sequences and most-parsimonious VDJ recombination scenarios. In a later analysis, each TCR beta chain was defined by its CDR3 amino acid sequence together with its V-gene family, and reads lacking a unique V-gene family were excluded. To address suspected cross-contamination and a sequencing artifact, a later analysis removed roughly 640 highly shared, low-generation-probability nucleotide sequences. In a later analysis, a clonal expansion index for each public chain was calculated from normalized within-repertoire ranks of inferred template counts. In a later analysis, generation probabilities were computed with a VDJ recombination model fitted to out-of-frame rearrangements, and the resulting probabilities were checked against IGoR. In a later analysis, TCR-TCR, TCR-HLA and TCR-CMV co-occurrence was scored with hypergeometric tests, and a repertoire-size bias correction was applied to TCR pairs. In a later analysis, false discovery rates were estimated by permuting HLA or CMV assignments 20 times. In a later analysis, co-occurring TCRs were grouped using DBSCAN, with TCRdist sequence similarity added in when clustering inside HLA-allele-positive subsets. Repertoires with fewer than 30,000 or more than 120,000 public chains, plus five repertoires with anomalous nucleotide sharing, were excluded from co-occurrence clustering. TCRdb carries this immuneACCESS record with in-frame sequences only. Its versions omit some clonotypes, under half of them owing to an unresolved V gene in the studies checked, with the rest unexplained. The V and J calls and the clone size are those of that table, but D and trimming were determined from the DNA. The sample table shows 100,000 to 150,000 clones, and roughly four fifths are seen once. Jointly, the top ten make up under 6% of the sample.

The TCR comes from a woman in her 40s in good health and CMV-seropositive. The sequencing input was PBMCs.

CDR3 sequence: CASSYLDTTYEQYF. The DNA sequence follows: TGTGCCAGCAGTTACTTGGACACTACCTACGAGCAGTACTTC. The rearranged chain carries TRBV6-6 and TRBJ2-7; a tentative D call is TRBD1 (5 bases match). According to the germline V gene (reference sequence), CDR1 reads MNHNY and CDR2 reads SVGAGI. V loses 1 base, J loses 2 bases, and the germline ends lie 9 bases apart. Including the terminal cysteine and phenylalanine, the CDR3 comprises 14 residues. The DNA shown is the 42-base CDR3, in frame from base 1.